Reported below is one TCR beta chain. The target antigen is unknown. Per the original data handling: Filtering differed for immunoSEQ, which gave only junction sequences without quality scores. TCRdb keeps only in-frame clones here, not all; method: immunoSEQ multiplex PCR. V, J and clone size reflect that table, while D and trimming were determined from the DNA. The table has about 510,000 clones, around 96% seen once. Every donor, a Caucasian adult, lived in Nashville, Tennessee. The data were taken from a study of shared clonotypes between healthy human individuals. Broader study findings: Only blood underwent sampling, and tissue repertoires likely differ. Investigators expected sequencing depth to affect clonotype sharing among donors.

CDR1 and CDR2 (germline): MDHEN, SYDVKM. There are 16 residues in the CDR3. With V trimmed by 5 bases and J by 6 bases, 13 bases remained unmatched. This TCR was recovered from a woman aged 25 to 39 in good health. The chain couples TRBV28 to TRBJ2-1; 7 bases are a match to TRBD2. The sequencing sample was made of naive CD4+ T cells sorted from blood. The subset: CD45RA+ positively selected. CDR3 DNA: TGTGCCAGCAGTGAGGTGGGGGGAGGGCCGGGCAATGAGCAGTTCTTC. Amino acid sequence: CASSEVGGGPGNEQFF.